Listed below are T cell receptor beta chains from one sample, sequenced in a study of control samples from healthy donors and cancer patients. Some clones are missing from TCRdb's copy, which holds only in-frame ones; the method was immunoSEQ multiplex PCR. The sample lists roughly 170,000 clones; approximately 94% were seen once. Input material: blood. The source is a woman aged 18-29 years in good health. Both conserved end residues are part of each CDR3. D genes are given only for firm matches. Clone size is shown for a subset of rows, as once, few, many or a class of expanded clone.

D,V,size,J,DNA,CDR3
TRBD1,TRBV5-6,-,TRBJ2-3,TGTGCCAGCAGCTCGCTAGGACAGGGGGCAACAGATACGCAGTATTTT,CASSSLGQGATDTQYF
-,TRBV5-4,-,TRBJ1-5,TGTGCCAGCAGCTTATGGGGGGAGGGTCAGCCCCAGCATTTT,CASSLWGEGQPQHF
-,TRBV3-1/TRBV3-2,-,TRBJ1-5,TGTGCCAGCAGCCATGGAAGCAATCAGCCCCAGCATTTT,CASSHGSNQPQHF
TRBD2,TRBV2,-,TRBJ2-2,TGTGCCAGCAGGGAGCGGGAGTCAGTCGGGGAGCTGTTTTTT,CASRERESVGELFF
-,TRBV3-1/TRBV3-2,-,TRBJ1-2,TGTGCCAGCACATTCGGGGAAGTGGGGTATGGCTACACCTTC,CASTFGEVGYGYTF
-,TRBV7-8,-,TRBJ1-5,TGTGCCAGCAGCCCAGTAGTCCCAGGGCCTTACAATCAGCCCCAGCATTTT,CASSPVVPGPYNQPQHF
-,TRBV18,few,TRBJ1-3,TGTGCCAGCTCACCATCGGGGGCAGGAAACACCATATATTTT,CASSPSGAGNTIYF
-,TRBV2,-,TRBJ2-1,TGTGCCAGCTGCCTGTATGCGGGGCGAGTCAATGAGCAGTTCTTC,CASCLYAGRVNEQFF
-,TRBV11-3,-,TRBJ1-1,TGTGCCAGCAGCAGAGGAGGGGTTCGCACTGAAGCTTTCTTT,CASSRGGVRTEAFF
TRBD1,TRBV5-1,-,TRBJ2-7,TGCGCCAGCAGCTTTCGGACAGGGGTGTACGAGCAGTACTTC,CASSFRTGVYEQYF
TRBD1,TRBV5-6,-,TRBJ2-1,TGTGCCAGCAGCTTGGCCGGGACAGGGGAAATCCGGTTCTTC,CASSLAGTGEIRFF
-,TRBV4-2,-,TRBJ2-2,TGTGCCAGCAGCCAGGGCGGGGGCCAGAACACCGGGGAGCTGTTTTTT,CASSQGGGQNTGELFF
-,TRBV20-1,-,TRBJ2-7,TGCAGTGCTAGGGTCTCCTACGAGCAGTACTTC,CSARVSYEQYF
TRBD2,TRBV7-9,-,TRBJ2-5,TGTGCCAGCAGCCGTTGGACTAGCAGACAAGAGACCCAGTACTTC,CASSRWTSRQETQYF
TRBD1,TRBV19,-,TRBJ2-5,TGTGCCAGTAGCGCAGGGGGCGTGGAGACCCAGTACTTC,CASSAGGVETQYF
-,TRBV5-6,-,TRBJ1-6,TGTGCCAGCAGCCCGACCTGGCAGGGGAGTAATTCACCCCTCCACTTT,CASSPTWQGSNSPLHF
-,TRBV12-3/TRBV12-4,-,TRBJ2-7,TGTGCCAGCAGTTTCTCTTCCCTATACGAGCAGTACTTC,CASSFSSLYEQYF
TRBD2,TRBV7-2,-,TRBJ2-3,TGTGCCAGCAGCTTGACTAGCGGAAGCCGTTCGGGAGATACGCAGTATTTT,CASSLTSGSRSGDTQYF
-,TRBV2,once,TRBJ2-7,TGTGCCAGCAGTTCCCAGGGCAACCGCGGCGAGCAGTACTTC,CASSSQGNRGEQYF
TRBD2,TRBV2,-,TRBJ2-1,TGTGCCAGCAGTCTATTAGCGGGGGGGCCGTACGGAGTGAATGAGCAGTTCTTC,CASSLLAGGPYGVNEQFF
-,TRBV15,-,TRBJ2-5,TGTGCCACCAGCGGTGGGGGTAGCGCGCAAGAGACCCAGTACTTC,CATSGGGSAQETQYF
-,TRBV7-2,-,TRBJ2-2,TGTGCCAGCAGCTTCAGGGGACGTACGAACACCGGGGAGCTGTTTTTT,CASSFRGRTNTGELFF
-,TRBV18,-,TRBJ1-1,TGTGCCAGCTCACGACAGGCAGGGGCGAACACTGAAGCTTTCTTT,CASSRQAGANTEAFF
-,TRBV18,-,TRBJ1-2,TGTGCCAGCTCACTACAGGGAAACTATGGCTACACCTTC,CASSLQGNYGYTF
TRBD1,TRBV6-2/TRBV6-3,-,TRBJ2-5,TGTGCCAGCAGTTACTCCCACGGACAGGCCCGGGAGACCCAGTACTTC,CASSYSHGQARETQYF
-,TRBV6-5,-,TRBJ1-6,TGTGCCAGCAACTCCGGGAGGGGTAGGTCACCCCTCCACTTT,CASNSGRGRSPLHF
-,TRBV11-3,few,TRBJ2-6,TGTGCCAGCAGCTTAGCGCGGAGCGGAGGGGCCAACGTCCTGACTTTC,CASSLARSGGANVLTF
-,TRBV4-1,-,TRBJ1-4,TGCGCCAGCAGCCCCCGCCGGGTGGGGCGACGTGAAAAACTGTTTTTT,CASSPRRVGRREKLFF
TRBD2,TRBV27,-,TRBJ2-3,TGTGCCAGCAGTTCGAAGGGGGGCCTAGCGGGAGTAAGGGGCACAGATACGCAGTATTTT,CASSSKGGLAGVRGTDTQYF
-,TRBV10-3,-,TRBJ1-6,TGTGCCATCAGTGAGTTGGGGGATTCACCCCTCCACTTT,CAISELGDSPLHF
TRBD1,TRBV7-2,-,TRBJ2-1,TGTGCCAGCAGTTATGACAGGGGACGGTTGGGTGAGCAGTTCTTC,CASSYDRGRLGEQFF
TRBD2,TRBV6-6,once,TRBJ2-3,TGTGCCAGCAGCCCGCCGGGGGGGCAGACAGATACGCAGTATTTT,CASSPPGGQTDTQYF
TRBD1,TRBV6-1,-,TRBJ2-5,TGTGCCAGCAGTGAACCGAGACAGGGTTGGAGAGAGACCCAGTACTTC,CASSEPRQGWRETQYF
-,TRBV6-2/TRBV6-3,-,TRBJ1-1,TGTGCCAGCAGTGAGCCGTGGGGCACTGAAGCTTTCTTT,CASSEPWGTEAFF
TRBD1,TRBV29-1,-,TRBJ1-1,TGCAGCGTTGATGGCCCGGGACAGGGGACTGAAGCTTTCTTT,CSVDGPGQGTEAFF
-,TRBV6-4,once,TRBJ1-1,TGTGCCAGCAGTGACAGGGGCCCCTTGAGGGCTTTCTTT,CASSDRGPLRAFF
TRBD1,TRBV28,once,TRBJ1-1,TGTGCCAGCAGGTATACCCTGACAGGGATGGCCACTGAAGCTTTCTTT,CASRYTLTGMATEAFF
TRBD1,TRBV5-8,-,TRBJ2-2,TGTGCCAGCAGCGACAGGGGGCGCACGGCCGGGGAGCTGTTTTTT,CASSDRGRTAGELFF
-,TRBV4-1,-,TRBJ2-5,TGCGCCAGCAGAAAGGAGAAAGGGGGGCGGGAGACCCAGTACTTC,CASRKEKGGRETQYF
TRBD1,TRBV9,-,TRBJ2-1,TGTGCCAGCAGCGTACAAGGGGGCGTCGAGCAGTTCTTC,CASSVQGGVEQFF
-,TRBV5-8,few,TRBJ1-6,TGTGCCAGCAGCTTCCGGATCGATTCACCCCTCCACTTT,CASSFRIDSPLHF
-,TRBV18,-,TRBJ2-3,TGTGCCAGCTCACCGGGCAGGGAGAGCACAGATACGCAGTATTTT,CASSPGRESTDTQYF
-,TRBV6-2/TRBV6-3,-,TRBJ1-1,TGTGCCAGCAGTTACTCACCGGCAGGGTCGAACACTGAAGCTTTCTTT,CASSYSPAGSNTEAFF
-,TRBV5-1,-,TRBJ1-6,TGCGCCAGCAGCTCTGCCGGATCACCCCTCCACTTT,CASSSAGSPLHF
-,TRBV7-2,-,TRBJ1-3,TGTGCCAGCAGCATGGACAGCGGAAACACCATATATTTT,CASSMDSGNTIYF
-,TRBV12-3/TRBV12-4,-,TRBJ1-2,TGTGCCAGCAGTTTACAGGGTGGCTATGGCTACACCTTC,CASSLQGGYGYTF